This entry is about one T cell receptor beta chain. Measured with immunoSEQ multiplex PCR; TCRdb has only the in-frame clones, and not every one. This table has roughly 98,000 clones, 85% to 90% appearing once. The data were taken from a study of glioma-infiltrating T cells after dendritic cell vaccination. Study context: Autologous tumor lysate-pulsed dendritic cell vaccination was given between the early 2000s and the early 2010s.

The V gene's germline CDR1 is SGHRS and CDR2 YFSETQ. The V gene lost 0 bases and the J gene lost 2 bases, with 8 bases spanning the gap. The CDR3 runs 14 residues. Patients had residual fresh-frozen tumor tissue and more than two years of survival data. The sequences come from blood, collected before dendritic cell vaccination. The TCR originated in a human donor with glioblastoma. The chain links TRBV5-1 to TRBJ1-1; D uncertain. The CDR3 loop is CASSLAGFNTEAFF. DNA for the CDR3: TGCGCCAGCAGCTTGGCCGGTTTTAACACTGAAGCTTTCTTT.